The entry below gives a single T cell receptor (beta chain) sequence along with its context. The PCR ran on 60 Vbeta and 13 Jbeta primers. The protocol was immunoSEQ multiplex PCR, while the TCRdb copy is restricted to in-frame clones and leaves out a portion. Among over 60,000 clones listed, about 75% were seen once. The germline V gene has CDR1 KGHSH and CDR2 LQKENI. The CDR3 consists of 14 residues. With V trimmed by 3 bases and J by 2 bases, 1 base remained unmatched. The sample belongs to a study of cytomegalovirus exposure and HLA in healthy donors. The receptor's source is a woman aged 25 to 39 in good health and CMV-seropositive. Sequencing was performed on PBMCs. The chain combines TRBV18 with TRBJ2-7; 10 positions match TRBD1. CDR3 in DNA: TGTGCCAGCTCACCGGGACAGGGGACCTACGAGCAGTACTTC. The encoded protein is CASSPGQGTYEQYF.